Below are 15 T cell receptor beta chains sequenced from a single sample in a study of shared clonotypes between healthy human individuals. Using immunoSEQ multiplex PCR, the repertoire was profiled, and TCRdb retains in-frame clones only, with some absent. This table has roughly 500,000 clones, around 79% appearing once. Sequenced material: PBMCs. The receptors stem from a woman aged 35 to 49 in good health. Some clones in this sample may be carry-over from other donors' samples.

This chain links TRBV7-9 with TRBJ1-2; 7 nucleotides align to TRBD1. V shed 0 bases, J shed 8 bases, and the junction held 15 bases outside the gene matches. The germline V gene has CDR1 SEHNR and CDR2 FQNEAQ (reference sequence). The CDR3 is 17 amino acids. The CDR3 loop is CASSLAKPGTEGGGYTF. The DNA of the CDR3 is TGTGCCAGCAGCTTAGCCAAGCCCGGGACAGAGGGAGGGGGCTACACCTTC.

The J gene is TRBJ2-1, the V gene TRBV6-4; TRBD1 is a possible D gene (5 bases). The germline gives CDR1 MRHNA, CDR2 SNTAGT. This CDR3 is 13 amino acids long. Trimming left V 6 bases short and J 5 bases short, with 11 bases between. Here the CDR3 DNA reads TGTGCCAGCAGCCCAGACAGCAACAATGAGCAGTTCTTC. Translation gives CASSPDSNNEQFF.

The rearrangement joins TRBV5-1 to TRBJ1-5; 8 bases fit TRBD1. V lost 0 bases and J lost 6; bases outside the gene matches: 5. Germline-derived CDR1 and CDR2 are SGHRS and YFSETQ. The CDR3 consists of 15 residues. The CDR3 spells CASSLEAGGSQPQHF. DNA for the CDR3: TGCGCCAGCAGCTTGGAGGCAGGGGGCAGTCAGCCCCAGCATTTT.

J is TRBJ2-1 and V is TRBV25-1, with TRBD2 identical over 11 bases. Trimming removed 4 bases from V and 10 bases from J; junction bases left unmatched: 6. The CDR3 sequence is 14 residues long. Germline assignment: CDR1 MGHDK and CDR2 SYGVNS. CDR3 in DNA: TGTGCCAGCAGTGTACTAGCGGGAGTCGGGGAGCAGTTCTTC. Amino acid sequence: CASSVLAGVGEQFF. Variable domain in full (rest from reference TRBV25-1 and TRBJ2-1): EADIYQTPRYLVIGTGKKITLECSQTMGHDKMYWYQQDPGMELHLIHYSYGVNSTEKGDLSSESTVSRIRTEHFPLTLESARPSHTSQYLCASSVLAGVGEQFFGPGTRLTVL.

This chain uses TRBV30 with TRBJ2-5; perhaps D is TRBD1 or TRBD2 (6 bases each). V lost 5 bases to trimming and J lost 1 base, with 14 bases between them. Germline V gene data show CDR1 as GTSNPN and CDR2 as SVGIG (reference sequence). CDR3 length: 14 amino acids. CDR3 amino acids: CAWALGGPQETQYF. CDR3 in DNA: TGTGCCTGGGCCTTAGGGGGGCCCCAAGAGACCCAGTACTTC.

This clone appeared once. The chain recombines TRBV18 with TRBJ2-7; possibly TRBD2 for D (6 bases). The germline CDR1 and CDR2 sequences are KGHSH and LQKENI. The ends were cut back, 2 bases at V and 3 bases at J, with 11 bases in the middle. This CDR3 has 14 amino acids. The CDR3 is CASSPGAGNYEQYF. The CDR3 region has the DNA TGTGCCAGCTCACCAGGCGCGGGGAACTACGAGCAGTACTTC. Supplemented by reference TRBV18 and TRBJ2-7, the full variable domain reads NAGVMQNPRHLVRRRGQEARLRCSPMKGHSHVYWYRQLPEEGLKFMVYLQKENIIDESGMPKERFSAEFPKEGPSILRIQQVVRGDSAAYFCASSPGAGNYEQYFGPGTRLTVT.

This rearrangement joins TRBV5-6 to TRBJ1-5, with 7 positions matching TRBD1. V lost 0 bases to trimming and J lost 6 bases; unmatched junction nucleotides: 9. Looked up from germline, CDR1 is SGHDT and CDR2 is YYEEEE. The CDR3 loop spans 16 amino acids. The CDR3 is CASSLGLDREGQPQHF. As DNA, the CDR3 is TGTGCCAGCAGCTTGGGACTCGACAGGGAAGGTCAGCCCCAGCATTTT.

The genes are TRBV7-8 and TRBJ1-2, with 7 bases lining up with TRBD1. The germline CDR1 and CDR2 sequences are SGHVS and FQNEAQ. This CDR3 contains 14 residues. Trimming at V came to 4 bases and at J to 2 bases, leaving 4 bases not matched to a gene. The CDR3 region has the DNA TGTGCCAGCAGCTCCACGACAGGGAACTATGGCTACACCTTC. It is translated as CASSSTTGNYGYTF.

This clone was seen a single time. V is TRBV6-5 and J is TRBJ2-2, with no clear D. The CDR3 contains 12 residues. Trimming took off 10 bases at V and 1 base at J, with 7 bases between the two ends. Germline CDR1 reads MNHEY; CDR2 reads SVGAGI. Written as DNA, the CDR3 is TGTGCCACGGCCGAGAACACCGGGGAGCTGTTTTTT. Translation gives CATAENTGELFF.

The chain uses TRBV18 and TRBJ2-1; D may be TRBD1 or TRBD2 (5 bases each). The CDR3 contains 13 residues. Germline V gene sequence: CDR1 KGHSH, CDR2 LQKENI. Deletions cut 4 bases from V and 8 bases from J, with 12 bases between. The CDR3 DNA follows: TGTGCCAGCTCACGGGACCTTAGAGATGAGCAGTTCTTC. This gives the protein CASSRDLRDEQFF. Together with reference TRBV18 and TRBJ2-1, the CDR3 gives the full variable domain: NAGVMQNPRHLVRRRGQEARLRCSPMKGHSHVYWYRQLPEEGLKFMVYLQKENIIDESGMPKERFSAEFPKEGPSILRIQQVVRGDSAAYFCASSRDLRDEQFFGPGTRLTVL.

The J gene is TRBJ2-3, the V gene TRBV10-3; 7 positions match TRBD2. The CDR3 consists of 15 residues. Germline CDR1 is ENHRY and CDR2 is SYGVKD. V was clipped by 2 bases and J by 4 bases; unmatched bases: 6. This CDR3 reads CAISEGGGPPDTQYF. In nucleotides, the CDR3 is TGTGCCATCAGTGAGGGGGGAGGGCCTCCAGATACGCAGTATTTT.

V gene TRBV5-4 combines with J gene TRBJ2-5; 10 bases agree with TRBD2. The germline V gene has CDR1 SGHNT and CDR2 YYREEE (reference sequence). V was pared by 3 bases and J by 6 bases, with 11 bases of the junction left unmatched. The CDR3 totals 16 residues. This CDR3 reads CASSWDPAGGPQTQYF. The CDR3 DNA reads TGTGCCAGCAGCTGGGATCCAGCGGGAGGGCCACAGACCCAGTACTTC.

This sequence joins TRBV28 and TRBJ1-2; D possibly corresponds to TRBD1 (5 bases). The length of the CDR3 is 14 residues. The ends were cut back, 10 bases at V and 5 bases at J, with 20 bases in the middle. Germline CDR1 reads MDHEN; CDR2 reads SYDVKM. The CDR3 DNA follows: TGTGCCATACTAAACCGGGACGAATCATATGGCTACACCTTC. This translates into CAILNRDESYGYTF.

In this sample, this clone turned up a few times. The chain is built from TRBV5-5 and TRBJ2-5, with D possibly TRBD2 on 6 matching bases. The CDR3 consists of 16 residues. Germline V lookup: CDR1 SGHKS, CDR2 YYEKEE (reference sequence). Trimming shortened V by 0 bases and J by 4 bases, and 16 bases separated the two germline ends. CDR3 sequence: CASSLASLGGRETQYF. In DNA form, the CDR3 reads TGTGCCAGCAGCTTGGCGAGTTTAGGAGGGCGAGAGACCCAGTACTTC. The full variable domain, with the rest looked up from reference TRBV5-5 and TRBJ2-5, is DAGVTQSPTHLIKTRGQQVTLRCSPISGHKSVSWYQQVLGQGPQFIFQYYEKEERGRGNFPDRFSARQFPNYSSELNVNALLLGDSALYLCASSLASLGGRETQYFGPGTRLLVL.

The V and J genes are TRBV5-6 and TRBJ2-7; 8 nucleotides align to TRBD1. Germline assignment: CDR1 SGHDT and CDR2 YYEEEE. V shed 4 bases and J 7 bases; nucleotides not matched to a gene: 10. This CDR3 region has 14 residues. The CDR3 DNA reads as TGTGCCAGCAGCCCCGGGACAGGAACGGGGGAGCAGTACTTC. Protein sequence: CASSPGTGTGEQYF.